The T cell receptor (beta chain) described here comes from a study of blood T cell repertoires in COVID-19. Study summary: T cells, B-cell-depleted T cells, or PBMCs provided the cDNA or gDNA that served as material.

CDR1 and CDR2 (germline): SGHRS, YFSETQ. The CDR3 contains 16 residues. The V segment lost 2 bases and the J segment 3 bases; nucleotides outside the gene matches: 4. Produced via immunoSEQ multiplex PCR; TCRdb's table is partial and in-frame only. The sample lists about 240,000 clones; roughly 80% were seen once. Sequenced: peripheral blood. The gene calls are TRBV5-1 and TRBJ2-3; TRBD2 matches at 12 bases. The sequence derives from a woman in her 70s with acute or convalescent COVID-19. As DNA, the CDR3 is TGCGCCAGCAGCTTATCTAGCGGGGGGGCGACAGATACGCAGTATTTT. It yields the protein CASSLSSGGATDTQYF.